The clone carrying this T cell receptor beta chain was recorded only once. Its cognate antigen is unknown. The CDR3 loop spans 14 amino acids. Trimming stripped 0 bases from V and 2 bases from J, with 7 bases between. In germline, CDR1 is KGHSH, CDR2 LQKENI. The data were produced by immunoSEQ multiplex PCR, yet TCRdb's version contains in-frame clones alone and is incomplete. The sample includes approximately 190,000 clones, roughly 90% seen only once; the top ten take roughly 0.99%. This sample was taken from a study of T cell responses to AZD1222 COVID-19 vaccine. Overall study context: Second-dose intervals near 4 or 12 weeks were combined.

General observations from the study: Mostly white British, mostly female donors; authors suggested clonal diversity may be underestimated. The number of AZD1222 recipients seropositive at baseline was only five or six. CD4 TCRs linked to vaccination spanned spike, dominating at 160-218 and 743-854.

This chain uses TRBV18 with TRBJ1-1; no reliable D call. The sequences come from peripheral blood, collected on day 0 of AZD1222 vaccination. This receptor was taken from an adult in good health. CDR3 sequence reads: CASSPPGGNTEAFF. The CDR3 DNA reads TGTGCCAGCTCACCACCGGGCGGAAACACTGAAGCTTTCTTT.